The rows below give T cell receptor beta chains drawn from one sample of a study of liver allograft versus peripheral blood T cells. TCRdb re-called the reads with MiXCR, one entry per CDR3 protein. The repertoire includes 510 or so distinct CDR3 sequences, approximately 12% of them detected once, and 18% sits in the top ten. The receptors were gathered from a human patient who had a liver transplant. Some T cells may be provided by the graft donor. Each CDR3 is given with its conserved first and last residue. A clone size is listed for some rows: how often the clone was seen (once, few, many), or a class if it is expanded.

J	size	V	CDR3
TRBJ1-4	large	TRBV20-1	CSARAGTLAEKLFF
TRBJ1-6	large	TRBV20-1	CSARDTGTNSPLHF
TRBJ2-7	medium-sized	TRBV5-5	CASNHNTGRTPYEQYF
TRBJ2-1	few	TRBV11-3	CASSLGDSSYNEQFF
TRBJ2-5	medium-sized	TRBV20-1	CSARDGQAVQETQYF
TRBJ1-4	medium-sized	TRBV30	CAGARGVKEKLFF
TRBJ1-5	large	TRBV28	CASLDSINQPQHF
TRBJ1-3	large	TRBV11-2	CASSLQGNIGNTIYF
TRBJ2-7	.	TRBV11-2	CASSPYAGGLYEQYF
TRBJ1-6	large	TRBV30	CAWSRGGAMGSPLHF
TRBJ2-7	large	TRBV12-3/TRBV12-4	CASSRRVYEQYF
TRBJ2-1	large	TRBV6-6	CASSPPGLAGLSYNEQFF
TRBJ2-1	large	TRBV29-1	CSARRGAGDNEQFF
TRBJ2-2	medium-sized	TRBV5-5	CASSHRGTSGSTGELFF
TRBJ1-1	medium-sized	TRBV28	CASRTGGWGTEAFF
TRBJ2-7	large	TRBV28	CASSLKQEYEQYF
TRBJ2-2	.	TRBV4-1	CASSRLDMGFTGELFF
TRBJ2-1	large	TRBV15	CATSREVGSGGFEQFF
TRBJ1-6	large	TRBV12-3/TRBV12-4	CASSLAQNSPLHF
TRBJ1-5	medium-sized	TRBV20-1	CSAIGPGGTYSNQPQHF
TRBJ1-6	large	TRBV10-3	CAISGQTGENSPLHF
TRBJ1-5	large	TRBV19	CASSIEGGNQPQHF
TRBJ1-6	large	TRBV12-3/TRBV12-4	CASSFGDSPLHF
TRBJ1-5	large	TRBV28	CASNPGTGGYRAQHF
TRBJ2-3	medium-sized	TRBV20-1	CSARAASLPDTQYF
TRBJ2-3	large	TRBV6-1	CASSLRTSVSTDTQYF
TRBJ1-5	large	TRBV7-2	CASSRTGGNQPQHF
TRBJ2-5	few	TRBV7-6	CASTVGGGYETQYF